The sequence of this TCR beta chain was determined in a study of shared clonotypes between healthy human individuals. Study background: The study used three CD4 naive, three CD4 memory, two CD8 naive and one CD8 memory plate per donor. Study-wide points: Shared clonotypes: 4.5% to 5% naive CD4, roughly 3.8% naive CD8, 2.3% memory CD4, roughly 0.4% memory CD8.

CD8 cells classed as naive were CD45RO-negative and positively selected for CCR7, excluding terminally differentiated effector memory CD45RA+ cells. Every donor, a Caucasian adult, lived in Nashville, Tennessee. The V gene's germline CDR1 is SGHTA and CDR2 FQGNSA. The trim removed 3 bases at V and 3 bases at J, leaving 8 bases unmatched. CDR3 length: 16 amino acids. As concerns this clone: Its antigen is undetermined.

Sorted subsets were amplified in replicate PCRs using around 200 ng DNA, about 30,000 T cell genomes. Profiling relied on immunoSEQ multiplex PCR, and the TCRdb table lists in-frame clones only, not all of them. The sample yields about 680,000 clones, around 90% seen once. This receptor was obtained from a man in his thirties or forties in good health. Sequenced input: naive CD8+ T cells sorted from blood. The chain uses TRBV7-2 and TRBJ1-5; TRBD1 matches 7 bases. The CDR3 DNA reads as TGTGCCAGCAGCTTTACAGGGGTTGTCCCCAATCAGCCCCAGCATTTT. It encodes CASSFTGVVPNQPQHF.